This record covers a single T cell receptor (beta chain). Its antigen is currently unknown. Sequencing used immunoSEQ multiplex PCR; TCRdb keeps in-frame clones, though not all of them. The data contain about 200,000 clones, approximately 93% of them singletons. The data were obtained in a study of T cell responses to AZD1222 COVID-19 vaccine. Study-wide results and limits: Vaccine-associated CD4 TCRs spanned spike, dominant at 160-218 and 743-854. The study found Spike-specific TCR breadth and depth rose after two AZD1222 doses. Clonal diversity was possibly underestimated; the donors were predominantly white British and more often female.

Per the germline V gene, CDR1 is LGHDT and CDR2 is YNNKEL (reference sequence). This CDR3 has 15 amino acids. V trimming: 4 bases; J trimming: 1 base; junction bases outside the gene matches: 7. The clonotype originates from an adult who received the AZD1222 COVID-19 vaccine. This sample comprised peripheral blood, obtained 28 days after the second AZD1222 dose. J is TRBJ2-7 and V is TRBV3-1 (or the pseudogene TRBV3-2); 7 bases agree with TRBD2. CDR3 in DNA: TGTGCCAGCAGCCCCCGCCCGGGACTATCCTACGAGCAGTACTTC. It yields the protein CASSPRPGLSYEQYF.